The entry that follows covers one T cell receptor beta chain sequence. As yet, its antigen is unknown. This sample was taken from a study of T cell therapy after organ transplantation. Whole-study context: Blood for the short-term post-therapy sample came 4 to 8 weeks after therapy. Study results and limitations: Post-therapy CD8 clonality change correlated inversely with pretherapy clonality.

Time point indicated: 4-8 weeks after completion of therapy. Generated by immunoSEQ multiplex PCR, the TCRdb table keeps only in-frame clones and is missing some. The sample lists about 6,000 clones, 74% occurring once. The sequences come from CD8+ T cells from blood, collected after autologous CMV-specific T cell therapy. This clonotype was obtained from a human patient who had received a solid organ transplant and had CMV disease. Some T cells may be transferred from the graft donor.

The CDR3 reads CASSLRWAPHEQYF. The CDR3 DNA reads TGTGCCAGCAGTTTAAGGTGGGCCCCCCACGAGCAGTACTTC. This chain joins TRBV28 and TRBJ2-7; no clear D gene. This CDR3 spans 14 amino acids. The germline V and J ends were trimmed by 2 bases and 5 bases, with 13 bases remaining between them. CDR1 MDHEN and CDR2 SYDVKM come from the germline V gene.